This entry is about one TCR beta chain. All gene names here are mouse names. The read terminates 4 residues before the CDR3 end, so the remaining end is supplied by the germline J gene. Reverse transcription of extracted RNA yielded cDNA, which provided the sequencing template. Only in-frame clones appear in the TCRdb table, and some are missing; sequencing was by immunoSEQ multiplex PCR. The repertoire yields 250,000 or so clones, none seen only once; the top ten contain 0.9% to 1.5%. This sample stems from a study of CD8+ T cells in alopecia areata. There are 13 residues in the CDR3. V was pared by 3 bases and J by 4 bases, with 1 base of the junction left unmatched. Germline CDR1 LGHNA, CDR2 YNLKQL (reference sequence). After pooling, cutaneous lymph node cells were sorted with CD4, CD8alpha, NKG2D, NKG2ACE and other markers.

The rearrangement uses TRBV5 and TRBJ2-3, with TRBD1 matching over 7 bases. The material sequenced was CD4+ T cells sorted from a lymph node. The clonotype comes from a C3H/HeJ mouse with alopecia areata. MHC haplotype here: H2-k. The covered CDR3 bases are TGTGCCAGCAGCCAGACAGGGACAGAA. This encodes CASSQTGTE. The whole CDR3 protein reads CASSQTGTETLYF.